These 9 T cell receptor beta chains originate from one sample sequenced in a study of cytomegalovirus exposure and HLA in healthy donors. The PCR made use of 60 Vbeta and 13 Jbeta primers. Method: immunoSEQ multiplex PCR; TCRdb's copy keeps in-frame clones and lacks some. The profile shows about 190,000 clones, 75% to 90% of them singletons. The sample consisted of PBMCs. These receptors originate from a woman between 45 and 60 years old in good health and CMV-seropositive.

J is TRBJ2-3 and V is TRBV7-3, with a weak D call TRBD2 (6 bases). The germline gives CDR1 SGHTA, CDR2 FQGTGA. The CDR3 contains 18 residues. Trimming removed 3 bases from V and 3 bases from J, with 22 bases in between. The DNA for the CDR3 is TGTGCCAGCAGCTTGGAGGGCGGGACCCTTGTTCCGACAGATACGCAGTATTTT. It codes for CASSLEGGTLVPTDTQYF. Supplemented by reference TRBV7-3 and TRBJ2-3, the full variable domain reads GAGVSQTPSNKVTEKGKYVELRCDPISGHTALYWYRQSLGQGPEFLIYFQGTGAADDSGLPNDRFFAVRPEGSVSTLKIQRTERGDSAVYLCASSLEGGTLVPTDTQYFGPGTRLTVL.

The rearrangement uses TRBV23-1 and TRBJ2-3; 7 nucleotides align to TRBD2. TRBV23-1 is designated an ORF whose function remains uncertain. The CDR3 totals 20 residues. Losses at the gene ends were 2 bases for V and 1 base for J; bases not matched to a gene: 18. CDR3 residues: CASSQKKDLRRGTGTDTQYF. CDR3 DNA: TGCGCCAGCAGTCAAAAAAAAGACCTTAGGCGGGGGACGGGCACAGATACGCAGTATTTT.

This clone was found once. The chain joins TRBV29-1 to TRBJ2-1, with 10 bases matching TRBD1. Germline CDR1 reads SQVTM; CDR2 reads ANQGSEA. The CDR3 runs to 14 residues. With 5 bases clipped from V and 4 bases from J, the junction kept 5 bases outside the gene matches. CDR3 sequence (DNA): TGCAGCGTTAGGGGGGACAGGGGATACAATGAGCAGTTCTTC. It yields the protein CSVRGDRGYNEQFF.

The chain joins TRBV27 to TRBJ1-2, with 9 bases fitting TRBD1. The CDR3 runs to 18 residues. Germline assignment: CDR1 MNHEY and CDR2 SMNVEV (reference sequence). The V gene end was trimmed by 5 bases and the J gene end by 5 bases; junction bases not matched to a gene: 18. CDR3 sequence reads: CASSRLNLQGATGYGYTF. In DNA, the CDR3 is TGTGCCAGCAGTCGATTAAACTTACAGGGGGCTACTGGATATGGCTACACCTTC.

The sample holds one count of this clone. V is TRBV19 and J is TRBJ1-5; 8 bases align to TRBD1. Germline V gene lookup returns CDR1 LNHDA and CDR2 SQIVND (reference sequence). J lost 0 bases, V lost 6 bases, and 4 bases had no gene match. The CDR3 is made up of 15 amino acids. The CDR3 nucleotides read TGTGCCAGTAGAATGACAGGGGTTAGCAATCAGCCCCAGCATTTT. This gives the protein CASRMTGVSNQPQHF.

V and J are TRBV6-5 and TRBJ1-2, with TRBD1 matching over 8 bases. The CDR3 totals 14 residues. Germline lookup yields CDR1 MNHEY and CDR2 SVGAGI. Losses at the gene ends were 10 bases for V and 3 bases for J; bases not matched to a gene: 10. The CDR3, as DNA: TGTGCCACCCTAAGGGCAGGGGGCGACTATGGCTACACCTTC. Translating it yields CATLRAGGDYGYTF.

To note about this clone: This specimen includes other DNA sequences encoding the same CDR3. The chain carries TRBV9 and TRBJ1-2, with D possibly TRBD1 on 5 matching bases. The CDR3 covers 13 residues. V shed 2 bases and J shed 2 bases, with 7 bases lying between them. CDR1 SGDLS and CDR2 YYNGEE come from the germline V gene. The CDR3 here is CASSVDNNYGYTF. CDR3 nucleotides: TGTGCCAGCAGCGTGGACAACAACTATGGCTACACCTTC.

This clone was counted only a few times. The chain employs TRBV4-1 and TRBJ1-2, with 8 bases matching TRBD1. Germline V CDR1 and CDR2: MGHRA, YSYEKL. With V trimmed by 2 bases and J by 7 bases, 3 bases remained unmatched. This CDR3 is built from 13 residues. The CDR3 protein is CASSQTGGPGYTF. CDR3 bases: TGCGCCAGCAGCCAAACAGGGGGGCCTGGCTACACCTTC.

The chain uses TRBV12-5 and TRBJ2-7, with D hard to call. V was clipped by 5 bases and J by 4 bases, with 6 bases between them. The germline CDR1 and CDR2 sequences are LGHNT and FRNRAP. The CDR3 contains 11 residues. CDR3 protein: CASGLRYEQYF. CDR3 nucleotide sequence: TGTGCTAGTGGTCTCCGTTACGAGCAGTACTTC.